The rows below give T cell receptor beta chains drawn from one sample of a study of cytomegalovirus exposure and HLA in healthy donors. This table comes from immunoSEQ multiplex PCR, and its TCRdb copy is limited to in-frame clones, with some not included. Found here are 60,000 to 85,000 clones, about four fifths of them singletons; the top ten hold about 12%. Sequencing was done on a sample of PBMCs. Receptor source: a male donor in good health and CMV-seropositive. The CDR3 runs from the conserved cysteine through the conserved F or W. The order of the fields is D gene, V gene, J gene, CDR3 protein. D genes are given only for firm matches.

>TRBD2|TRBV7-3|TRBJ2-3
CASSPGAGVSTDTQYF
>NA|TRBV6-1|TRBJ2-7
CASSAASSYEQYF
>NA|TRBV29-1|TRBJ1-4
CSVGAIMDEKLFF
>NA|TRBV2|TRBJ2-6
CASTFGTSGANVLTF
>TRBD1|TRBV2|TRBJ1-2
CASIIIRQGLGYGYTF
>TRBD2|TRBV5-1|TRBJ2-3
CASSPPGLAGSTDTQYF
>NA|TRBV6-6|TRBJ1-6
CASSYAGRNSPLHF
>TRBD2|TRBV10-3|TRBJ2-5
CAISESKREVGETQYF
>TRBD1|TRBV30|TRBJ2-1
CAWSFSGQDYNEQFF
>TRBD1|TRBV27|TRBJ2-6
CASSFDGQGYRNVLTF
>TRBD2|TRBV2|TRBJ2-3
CASRTGTSGADTQYF
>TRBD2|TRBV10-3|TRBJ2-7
CATRAGDYEQYF
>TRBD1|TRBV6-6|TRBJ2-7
CASSRGQGAYEQYF
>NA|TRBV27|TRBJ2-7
CASSSGQLGEQYF
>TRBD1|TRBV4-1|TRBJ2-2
CASSQDGTGKGELFF
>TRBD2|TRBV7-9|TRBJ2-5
CASSLGRGGQETQYF
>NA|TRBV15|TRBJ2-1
CATSRGGLQFF
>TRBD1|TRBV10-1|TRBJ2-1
CASPKEHRGHTSYNEQFF
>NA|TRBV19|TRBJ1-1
CASSRGQLNTEAFF
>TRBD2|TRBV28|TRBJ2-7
CASSLGGGGYEQYF
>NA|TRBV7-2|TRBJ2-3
CASSPPGVADTQYF
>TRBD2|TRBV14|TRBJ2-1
CASSQGTSYNEQFF
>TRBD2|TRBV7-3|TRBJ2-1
CASSLTASGYNEQFF
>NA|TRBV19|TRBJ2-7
CASSPPSDEQYF
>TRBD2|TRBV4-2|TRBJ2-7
CASSQSTSASYEQYF
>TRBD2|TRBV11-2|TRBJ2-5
CASSLVSGGAKTQYF
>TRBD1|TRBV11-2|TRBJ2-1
CASRLIQGAGNEQFF
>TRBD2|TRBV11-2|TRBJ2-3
CASRWGGRTDTQYF
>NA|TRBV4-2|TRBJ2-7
CASSQDHLAHASYEQYF
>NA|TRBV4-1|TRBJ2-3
CASSQARLSTDTQYF
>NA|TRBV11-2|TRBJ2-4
CASTDSGVAKNIQYF
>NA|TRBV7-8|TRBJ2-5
CASSLEVRDQETQYF
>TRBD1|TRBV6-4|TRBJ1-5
CASSRTGGAIQPQHF
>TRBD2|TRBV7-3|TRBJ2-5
CASSLGLAGGVETQYF
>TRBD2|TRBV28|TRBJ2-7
CASSLPGLATLYSYEQYF
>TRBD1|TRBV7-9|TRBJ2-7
CASSLGGTGNEQYF
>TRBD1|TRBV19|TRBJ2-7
CASSTHRGNEQYF
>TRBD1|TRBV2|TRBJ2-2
CASRRTGVITGELFF
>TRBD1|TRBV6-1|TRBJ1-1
CASSTDRRVFAEAFF
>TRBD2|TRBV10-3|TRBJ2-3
CAIRGSGRDTDTQYF
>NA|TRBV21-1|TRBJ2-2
CASSKFEAGPGGGAANTGELFF
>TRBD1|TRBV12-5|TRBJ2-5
CASGLSPTGEETQYF
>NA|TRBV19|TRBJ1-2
CASTTIVRQVDGYTF
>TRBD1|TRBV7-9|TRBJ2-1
CASSVRDRHYNEQFF
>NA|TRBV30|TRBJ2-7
CAWSVRWGGLSYEQYF
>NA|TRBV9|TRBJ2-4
CASSVEVGGAKNIQYF
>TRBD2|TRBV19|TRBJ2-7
CASSRGGYEQYF